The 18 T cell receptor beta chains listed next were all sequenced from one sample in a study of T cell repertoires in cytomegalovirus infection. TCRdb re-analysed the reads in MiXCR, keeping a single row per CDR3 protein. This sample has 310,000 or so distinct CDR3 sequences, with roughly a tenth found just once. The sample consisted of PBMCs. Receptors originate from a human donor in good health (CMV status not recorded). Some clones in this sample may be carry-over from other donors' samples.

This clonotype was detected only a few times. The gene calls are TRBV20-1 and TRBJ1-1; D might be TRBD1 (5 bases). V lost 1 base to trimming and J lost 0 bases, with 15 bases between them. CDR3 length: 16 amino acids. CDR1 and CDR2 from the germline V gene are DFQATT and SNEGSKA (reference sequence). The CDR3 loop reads CSARALGGGMNTEAFF. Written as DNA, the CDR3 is TGCAGTGCTAGAGCCCTGGGGGGGGGAATGAACACTGAAGCTTTCTTT.

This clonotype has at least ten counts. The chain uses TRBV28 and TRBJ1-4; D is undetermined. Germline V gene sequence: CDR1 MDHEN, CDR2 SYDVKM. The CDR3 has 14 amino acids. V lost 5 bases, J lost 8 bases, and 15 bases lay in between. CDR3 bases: TGTGCCAGCAGTAAGGGAGGAAACCCCGAAAAACTGTTTTTT. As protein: CASSKGGNPEKLFF.

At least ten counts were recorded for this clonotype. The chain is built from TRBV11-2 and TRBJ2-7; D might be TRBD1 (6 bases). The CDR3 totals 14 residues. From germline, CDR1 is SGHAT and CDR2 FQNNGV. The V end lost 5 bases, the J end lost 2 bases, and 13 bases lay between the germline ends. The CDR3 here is CASSRDTDTYEQYF. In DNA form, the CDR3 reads TGTGCCAGCAGCAGGGACACCGATACCTACGAGCAGTACTTC.

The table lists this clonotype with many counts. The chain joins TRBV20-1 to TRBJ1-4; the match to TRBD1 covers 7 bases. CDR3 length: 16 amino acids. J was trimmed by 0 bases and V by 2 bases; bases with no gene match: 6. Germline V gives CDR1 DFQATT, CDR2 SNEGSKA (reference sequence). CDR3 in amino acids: CSARMDRITTNEKLFF. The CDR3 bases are TGCAGTGCTAGAATGGACAGGATTACAACTAATGAAAAACTGTTTTTT.

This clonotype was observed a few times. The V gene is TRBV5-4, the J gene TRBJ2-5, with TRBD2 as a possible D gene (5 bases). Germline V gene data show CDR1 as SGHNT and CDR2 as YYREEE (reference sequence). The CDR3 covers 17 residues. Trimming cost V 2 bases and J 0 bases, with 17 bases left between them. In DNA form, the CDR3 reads TGTGCCAGCAGCTTTCTCCTAGCCCGAAAGTACCAAGAGACCCAGTACTTC. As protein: CASSFLLARKYQETQYF.

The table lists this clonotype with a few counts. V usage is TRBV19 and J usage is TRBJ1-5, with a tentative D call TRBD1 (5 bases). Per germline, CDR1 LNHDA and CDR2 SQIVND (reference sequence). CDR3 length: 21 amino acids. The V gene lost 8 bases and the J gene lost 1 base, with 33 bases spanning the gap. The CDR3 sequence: CASVPVGRATDPGYSNQPQHF. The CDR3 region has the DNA TGTGCCAGTGTTCCAGTGGGCAGGGCAACAGATCCTGGATACAGCAATCAGCCCCAGCATTTT. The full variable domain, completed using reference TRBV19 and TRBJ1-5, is DGGITQSPKYLFRKEGQNVTLSCEQNLNHDAMYWYRQDPGQGLRLIYYSQIVNDFQKGDIAEGYSVSREKKESFPLTVTSAQKNPTAFYLCASVPVGRATDPGYSNQPQHFGDGTRLSIL.

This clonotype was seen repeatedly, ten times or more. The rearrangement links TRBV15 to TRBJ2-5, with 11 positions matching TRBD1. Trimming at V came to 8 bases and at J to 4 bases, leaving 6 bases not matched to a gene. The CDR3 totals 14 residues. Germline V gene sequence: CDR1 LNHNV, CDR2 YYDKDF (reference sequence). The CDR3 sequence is CATGDRGGTETQYF. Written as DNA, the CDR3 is TGTGCCACCGGGGACAGGGGGGGGACAGAGACCCAGTACTTC. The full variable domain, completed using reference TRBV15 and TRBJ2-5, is DAMVIQNPRYQVTQFGKPVTLSCSQTLNHNVMYWYQQKSSQAPKLLFHYYDKDFNNEADTPDNFQSRRPNTSFCFLDIRSPGLGDTAMYLCATGDRGGTETQYFGPGTRLLVL.

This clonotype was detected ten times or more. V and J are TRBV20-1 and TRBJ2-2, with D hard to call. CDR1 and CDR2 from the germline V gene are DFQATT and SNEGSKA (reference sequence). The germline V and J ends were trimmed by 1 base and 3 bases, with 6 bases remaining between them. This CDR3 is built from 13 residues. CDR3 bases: TGCAGTGCTAGAGGTCTCTACACCGGGGAGCTGTTTTTT. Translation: CSARGLYTGELFF.

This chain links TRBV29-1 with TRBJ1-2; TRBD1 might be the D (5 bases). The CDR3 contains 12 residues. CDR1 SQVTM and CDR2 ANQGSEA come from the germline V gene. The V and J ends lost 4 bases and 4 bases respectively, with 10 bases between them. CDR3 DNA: TGCAGCGTTGGGGGGAGTCGCTATGGCTACACCTTC. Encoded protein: CSVGGSRYGYTF. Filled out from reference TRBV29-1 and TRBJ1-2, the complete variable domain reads SAVISQKPSRDICQRGTSLTIQCQVDSQVTMMFWYRQQPGQSLTLIATANQGSEATYESGFVIDKFPISRPNLTFSTLTVSNMSPEDSSIYLCSVGGSRYGYTFGSGTRLTVV.

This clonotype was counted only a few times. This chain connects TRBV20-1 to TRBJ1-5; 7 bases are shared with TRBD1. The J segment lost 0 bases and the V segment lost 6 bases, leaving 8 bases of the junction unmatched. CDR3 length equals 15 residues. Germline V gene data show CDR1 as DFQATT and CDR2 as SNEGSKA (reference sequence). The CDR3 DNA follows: TGCAGTGCCCTGGGACAGAGTTATAGCAATCAGCCCCAGCATTTT. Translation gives CSALGQSYSNQPQHF.

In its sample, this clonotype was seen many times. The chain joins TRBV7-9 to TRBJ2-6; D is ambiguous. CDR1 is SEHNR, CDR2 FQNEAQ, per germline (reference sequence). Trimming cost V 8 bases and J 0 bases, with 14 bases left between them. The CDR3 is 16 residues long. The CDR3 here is CASGRTVLSGANVLTF. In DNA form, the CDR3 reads TGTGCCAGCGGAAGGACGGTTCTCTCTGGGGCCAACGTCCTGACTTTC.

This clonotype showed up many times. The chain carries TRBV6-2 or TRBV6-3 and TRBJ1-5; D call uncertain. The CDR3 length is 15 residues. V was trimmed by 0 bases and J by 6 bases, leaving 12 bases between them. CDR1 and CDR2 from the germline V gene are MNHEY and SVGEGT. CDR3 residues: CASSYSHGTRQPQHF. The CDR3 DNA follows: TGTGCCAGCAGTTACTCGCACGGCACCCGTCAGCCCCAGCATTTT.

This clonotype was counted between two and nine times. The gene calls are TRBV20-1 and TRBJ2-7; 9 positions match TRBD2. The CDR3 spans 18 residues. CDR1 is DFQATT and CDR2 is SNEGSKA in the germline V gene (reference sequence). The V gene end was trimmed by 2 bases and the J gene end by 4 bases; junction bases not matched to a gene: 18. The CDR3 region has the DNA TGCAGTGCTAGATACCCTACCATTAGCGGGGGCCCCCGGTACGAGCAGTACTTC. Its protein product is CSARYPTISGGPRYEQYF.

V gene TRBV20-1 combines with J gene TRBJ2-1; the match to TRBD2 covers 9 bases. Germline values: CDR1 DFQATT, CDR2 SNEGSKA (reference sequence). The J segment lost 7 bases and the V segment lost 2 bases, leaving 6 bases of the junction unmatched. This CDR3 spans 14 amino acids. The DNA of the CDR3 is TGCAGTGCTAGAAGGCTAGCGGGGAGTAATGAGCAGTTCTTC. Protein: CSARRLAGSNEQFF.

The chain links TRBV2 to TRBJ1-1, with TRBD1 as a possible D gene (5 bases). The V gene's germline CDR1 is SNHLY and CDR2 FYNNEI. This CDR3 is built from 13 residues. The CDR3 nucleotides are TGTGCGACCCCCTGGGGGGTAGACACTGAAGCTTTCTTT. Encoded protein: CATPWGVDTEAFF.

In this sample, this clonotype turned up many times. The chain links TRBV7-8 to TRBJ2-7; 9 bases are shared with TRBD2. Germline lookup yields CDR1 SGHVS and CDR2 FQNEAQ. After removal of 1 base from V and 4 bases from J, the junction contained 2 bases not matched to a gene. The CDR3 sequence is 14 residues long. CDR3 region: CASSLGGGVYEQYF. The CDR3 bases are TGTGCCAGCAGCTTAGGCGGGGGGGTGTACGAGCAGTACTTC.

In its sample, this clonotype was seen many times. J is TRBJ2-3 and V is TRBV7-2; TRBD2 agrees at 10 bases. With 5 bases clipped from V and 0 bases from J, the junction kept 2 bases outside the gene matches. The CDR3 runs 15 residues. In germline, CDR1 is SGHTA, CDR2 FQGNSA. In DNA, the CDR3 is TGTGCCAGCAGCCGGACTAGCGGAAGCACAGATACGCAGTATTTT. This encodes CASSRTSGSTDTQYF.

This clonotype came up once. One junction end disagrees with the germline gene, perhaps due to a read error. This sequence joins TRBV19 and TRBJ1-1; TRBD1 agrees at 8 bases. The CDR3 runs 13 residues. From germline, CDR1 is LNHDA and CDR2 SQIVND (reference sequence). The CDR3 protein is CANSDRGNTEAFF. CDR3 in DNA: TGTGCCAATAGTGACAGGGGAAACACTGAAGCTTTCTTT.